Below, 16 T cell receptor beta chains from the same sample are listed, as sequenced in a study of control samples from healthy donors and cancer patients. The protocol was immunoSEQ multiplex PCR, while the TCRdb copy is restricted to in-frame clones and leaves out a portion. The sample carries approximately 87,000 clones, more than 85% recorded once. Material for sequencing was PBMCs. All receptors derive from a woman in her thirties or forties with lung cancer.

The genes are TRBV19 and TRBJ2-3; 8 bases are shared with TRBD2. CDR1 and CDR2 from the germline V gene are LNHDA and SQIVND (reference sequence). The CDR3 consists of 16 residues. The ends lost 0 bases at V and 5 bases at J; junction bases unmatched: 7. The CDR3 coding sequence is TGTGCCAGTAGTATAGATCGGGGGGGGAAGCTAGATACGCAGTATTTT. This codes for CASSIDRGGKLDTQYF.

Note on this clone: Other DNA sequences in the same sample also yield this CDR3. The V call is TRBV3-1 (or the pseudogene TRBV3-2), the J call TRBJ1-2; TRBD1 matches at 8 bases. Trimming at V came to 1 base and at J to 6 bases, leaving 1 base not matched to a gene. The germline V gene has CDR1 LGHDT and CDR2 YNNKEL (reference sequence). The CDR3 sequence is 13 residues long. The CDR3 DNA is TGTGCCAGCAGCCAAGGACAGGGGCATGGCTACACCTTC. Protein: CASSQGQGHGYTF.

This clone has only one observation. This chain connects TRBV10-3 to TRBJ1-2; D uncertain. CDR3 length: 14 residues. The V and J ends lost 2 bases and 2 bases respectively, with 9 bases between them. Germline V lookup: CDR1 ENHRY, CDR2 SYGVKD. CDR3 loop: CAISETQANYGYTF. The CDR3 nucleotides are TGTGCCATCAGTGAGACCCAGGCAAACTATGGCTACACCTTC.

This chain uses TRBV30 with TRBJ2-7, with TRBD1 identical over 8 bases. Looked up from germline, CDR1 is GTSNPN and CDR2 is SVGIG (reference sequence). The ends lost 4 bases at V and 6 bases at J; junction bases unmatched: 14. The CDR3 loop spans 15 amino acids. The DNA for the CDR3 is TGTGCCTGGATCCTGGCCAGGGGGCGAGTCAGCGAGCAGTACTTC. This gives the protein CAWILARGRVSEQYF.

This sequence joins TRBV7-9 and TRBJ2-1, with TRBD2 identical over 10 bases. There are 13 residues in the CDR3. The germline gives CDR1 SEHNR, CDR2 FQNEAQ (reference sequence). V lost 2 bases to trimming and J lost 10 bases; unmatched junction nucleotides: 2. The CDR3: CASSLSSGGEQFF. The CDR3 DNA reads TGTGCCAGCAGCTTAAGTAGCGGGGGGGAGCAGTTCTTC.

The rearrangement joins TRBV6-5 to TRBJ2-1, with D perhaps matching TRBD2 (6 bases). V was shortened by 2 bases and J by 10 bases, with 9 bases between the two germline ends. Germline-derived CDR1 and CDR2 are MNHEY and SVGAGI. This CDR3 is built from 12 residues. CDR3 in DNA: TGTGCCAGCAGTTACCCGGGGGAAGAGCAGTTCTTC. Amino acids: CASSYPGEEQFF.

The chain recombines TRBV27 with TRBJ1-3; no firm D call. This CDR3 has 16 amino acids. V was clipped by 2 bases and J by 0 bases, with 11 bases between them. CDR1 is MNHEY and CDR2 is SMNVEV in the germline V gene (reference sequence). CDR3 DNA: TGTGCCAGCAGTTTAAGGCCATCCAGCTCTGGAAACACCATATATTTT. Amino acid sequence: CASSLRPSSSGNTIYF.

This CDR3 is CASSWRPMSPYEQYF. The DNA of the CDR3 is TGTGCCAGCAGCTGGCGACCGATGTCGCCCTACGAGCAGTACTTC. This chain links TRBV7-2 with TRBJ2-7; D gene ambiguous. With 4 bases removed from V and 2 bases from J, the gap between germline ends came to 15 bases. The CDR3 extends over 15 amino acids. In germline, CDR1 is SGHTA, CDR2 FQGNSA.

This clone was counted once. The chain uses TRBV7-9 and TRBJ1-1, with D perhaps TRBD1 (6 bases). V shed 4 bases and J shed 8 bases, with 8 bases lying between them. Germline V CDR1 and CDR2: SEHNR, FQNEAQ (reference sequence). The CDR3 runs to 11 residues. The CDR3 loop reads CASSWTEEAFF. The DNA of the CDR3 is TGTGCCAGCAGCTGGACAGAAGAAGCTTTCTTT.

The chain couples TRBV5-1 to TRBJ1-1, with 10 bases identical to TRBD1. Germline V gives CDR1 SGHRS, CDR2 YFSETQ. V lost 2 bases, J lost 6 bases, and 1 base stayed unmatched. The CDR3 extends over 13 amino acids. CDR3 DNA: TGCGCCAGCAGCTTAGGGACAGGGGCTGAAGCTTTCTTT. Translation gives CASSLGTGAEAFF.

V and J are TRBV20-1 and TRBJ1-2; no firm D call. V was clipped by 7 bases and J by 1 base, with 4 bases between them. The CDR3 length is 10 residues. Germline V gene sequence: CDR1 DFQATT, CDR2 SNEGSKA (reference sequence). CDR3 protein: CSGVNYGYTF. CDR3 in DNA: TGCAGTGGCGTTAACTATGGCTACACCTTC.

The chain joins TRBV29-1 to TRBJ1-1, with 8 bases lining up with TRBD1. CDR3 length: 13 amino acids. Looked up from germline, CDR1 is SQVTM and CDR2 is ANQGSEA. With 3 bases clipped from V and 1 base from J, the junction kept 1 base outside the gene matches. CDR3 in amino acids: CSVEQGANTEAFF. DNA for the CDR3: TGCAGCGTTGAGCAGGGGGCGAACACTGAAGCTTTCTTT.

The chain combines TRBV5-6 with TRBJ2-5, with TRBD2 as a possible D gene (6 bases). The germline gives CDR1 SGHDT, CDR2 YYEEEE. Trimming shortened V by 5 bases and J by 3 bases, and 20 bases separated the two germline ends. This CDR3 spans 16 amino acids. CDR3 region: CASRREKWSGEETQYF. In nucleotides, the CDR3 is TGTGCCAGCAGACGCGAGAAATGGTCGGGGGAAGAGACCCAGTACTTC.

The J gene is TRBJ2-7, the V gene TRBV30; possible D gene TRBD1, 6 bases. The length of the CDR3 is 13 residues. The ends were cut back, 4 bases at V and 7 bases at J, with 17 bases in the middle. From germline, CDR1 is GTSNPN and CDR2 SVGIG (reference sequence). The CDR3 reads CAWNRQGLREQYF. CDR3 bases: TGTGCCTGGAATCGCCAGGGGCTTAGGGAGCAGTACTTC.

The chain has TRBV2 and TRBJ1-1; D call uncertain. The V end was cut by 1 base, the J end by 8 bases, with 8 bases between. The CDR3 runs 12 residues. Germline V gives CDR1 SNHLY, CDR2 FYNNEI. CDR3: CASSEGRAEAFF. The CDR3 bases are TGTGCCAGCAGTGAAGGTAGGGCGGAAGCTTTCTTT.

This clone was recorded a few times. CDR3 nucleotides: TGTGCCAGCAGATCAGATAGCAATCAGCCCCAGCATTTT. It encodes CASRSDSNQPQHF. The chain combines TRBV6-6 with TRBJ1-5; D ambiguous. V was pared by 6 bases and J by 0 bases, with 6 bases between. This CDR3 region has 13 residues. Germline CDR1 is MNHNY and CDR2 is SVGAGI (reference sequence).